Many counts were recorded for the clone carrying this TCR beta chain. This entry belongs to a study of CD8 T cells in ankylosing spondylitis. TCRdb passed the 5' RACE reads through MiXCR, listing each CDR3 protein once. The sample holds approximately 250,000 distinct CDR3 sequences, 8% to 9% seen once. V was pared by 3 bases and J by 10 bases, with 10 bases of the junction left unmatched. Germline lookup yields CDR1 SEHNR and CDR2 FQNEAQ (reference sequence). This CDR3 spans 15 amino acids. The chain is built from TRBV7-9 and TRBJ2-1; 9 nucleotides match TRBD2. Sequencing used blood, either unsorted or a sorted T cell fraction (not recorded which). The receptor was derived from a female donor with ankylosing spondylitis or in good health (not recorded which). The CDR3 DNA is TGTGCCAGCAGCTTCCTAGCGGGGTTGGGGTTCGAGCAGTTCTTC. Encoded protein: CASSFLAGLGFEQFF.